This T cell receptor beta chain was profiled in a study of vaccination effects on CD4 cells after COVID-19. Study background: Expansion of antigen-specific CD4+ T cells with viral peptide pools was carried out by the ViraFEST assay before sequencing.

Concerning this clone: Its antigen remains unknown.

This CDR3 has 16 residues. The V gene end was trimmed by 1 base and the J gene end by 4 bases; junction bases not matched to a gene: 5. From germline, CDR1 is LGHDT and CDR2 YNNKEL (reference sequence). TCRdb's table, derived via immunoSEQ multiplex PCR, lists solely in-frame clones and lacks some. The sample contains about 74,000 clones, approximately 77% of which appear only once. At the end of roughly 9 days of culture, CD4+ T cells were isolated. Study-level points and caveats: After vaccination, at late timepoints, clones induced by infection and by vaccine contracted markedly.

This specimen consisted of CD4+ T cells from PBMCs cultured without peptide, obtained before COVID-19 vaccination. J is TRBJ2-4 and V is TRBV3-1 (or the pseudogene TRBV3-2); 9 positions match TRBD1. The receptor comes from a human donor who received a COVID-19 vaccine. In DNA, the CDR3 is TGTGCCAGCAGCCAAGTACAGGGGGCGGGTAAAAACATTCAGTACTTC. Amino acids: CASSQVQGAGKNIQYF.